The following is a T cell receptor beta chain sequence with its context. The antigen remains unidentified. The entry originates in a study of cytomegalovirus exposure and HLA in healthy donors. Findings of the study overall: Rarity characterized most TCR sequences, yet some public TCRs appeared in many donors. As was reported, the classifier diagnosed cytomegalovirus status with high specificity and sensitivity.

The CDR3 spans 14 residues. The trim removed 5 bases at V and 6 bases at J, leaving 8 bases unmatched. The germline gives CDR1 LNHDA, CDR2 SQIVND (reference sequence). Generated by immunoSEQ multiplex PCR, the TCRdb table keeps only in-frame clones and is missing some. Among 150,000 to 170,000 clones, 75% to 90% were seen once, and the ten largest hold more than 20%. The sample consisted of PBMCs. This clonotype was obtained from a man aged 18 to 30 in good health and CMV-seropositive. The rearrangement links TRBV19 to TRBJ2-7; 9 bases agree with TRBD1. The CDR3 DNA reads as TGTGCCAGTAGTCTCCCGGGACAGGGCGGCGAGCAGTACTTC. This gives the protein CASSLPGQGGEQYF. The full variable domain, completed using reference TRBV19 and TRBJ2-7, is DGGITQSPKYLFRKEGQNVTLSCEQNLNHDAMYWYRQDPGQGLRLIYYSQIVNDFQKGDIAEGYSVSREKKESFPLTVTSAQKNPTAFYLCASSLPGQGGEQYFGPGTRLTVT.